This entry features one T cell receptor (beta chain) sequence. These data come from a study of OX40 agonist ivuxolimab in advanced cancers. V trimming: 8 bases; J trimming: 4 bases; junction bases outside the gene matches: 9. Per germline, CDR1 SNHLY and CDR2 FYNNEI. The CDR3 length is 15 residues. The method was immunoSEQ multiplex PCR; TCRdb's version includes in-frame clones alone and lacks a portion of them. The table has some 65,000 clones, roughly 87% seen once. The starting material was CD4+ or CD8+ T cells sorted from blood, obtained in a trial of the OX40 agonist ivuxolimab. The receptor comes from an adult with an advanced solid tumor such as melanoma, head and neck, liver or kidney cancer. The rearrangement uses TRBV2 and TRBJ2-1, with 9 nucleotides matching TRBD2. The CDR3 loop is CASSLVAGEYNEQFF. The CDR3 coding sequence is TGTGCCAGCTCCCTGGTAGCGGGGGAATACAATGAGCAGTTCTTC.